The clone carrying this T cell receptor beta chain was counted a few times. The sample is drawn from a study of cytomegalovirus exposure and HLA in healthy donors. The PCR contained 60 Vbeta and 13 Jbeta primers. Sequenced by immunoSEQ multiplex PCR; TCRdb stores in-frame clones only, minus some. Here the sample spans under 150,000 clones, about 86% being singletons. The CDR3 is 18 amino acids. With 4 bases clipped from V and 0 bases from J, the junction kept 11 bases outside the gene matches. Germline CDR1 is PRHDT and CDR2 is FYEKMQ (reference sequence). Sequencing used PBMCs. This chain connects TRBV13 to TRBJ2-1; 8 bases match TRBD1. The sequence was obtained from a man aged 35-49 years in good health and CMV-seropositive. CDR3 sequence (DNA): TGTGCCAGCAGCTACCCGACAGGGGCCATAAACTCCTACAATGAGCAGTTCTTC. Protein: CASSYPTGAINSYNEQFF.